This entry is about one T cell receptor beta chain. The CDR3 totals 17 residues. These data are taken from a study of T cell changes during pregnancy in multiple sclerosis. Sequenced by immunoSEQ multiplex PCR; TCRdb stores in-frame clones only, minus some. Of tens of thousands of clones in the sample, approximately 92% were seen once. The sequencing used peripheral blood, collected in the first trimester of pregnancy. The TCR was taken from a female donor with multiple sclerosis, enrolled in a pregnancy study. The rearrangement joins TRBV21-1 to TRBJ2-1; the tabulated D call, TRBD1, remains unverified against the DNA. TRBV21-1 is termed a pseudogene. CDR3 region: CASSSRLTGSSYNEQFF. As DNA, the CDR3 is TGTGCCAGCAGCTCCCGTCTGACAGGGAGCTCCTACAATGAGCAGTTCTTC.